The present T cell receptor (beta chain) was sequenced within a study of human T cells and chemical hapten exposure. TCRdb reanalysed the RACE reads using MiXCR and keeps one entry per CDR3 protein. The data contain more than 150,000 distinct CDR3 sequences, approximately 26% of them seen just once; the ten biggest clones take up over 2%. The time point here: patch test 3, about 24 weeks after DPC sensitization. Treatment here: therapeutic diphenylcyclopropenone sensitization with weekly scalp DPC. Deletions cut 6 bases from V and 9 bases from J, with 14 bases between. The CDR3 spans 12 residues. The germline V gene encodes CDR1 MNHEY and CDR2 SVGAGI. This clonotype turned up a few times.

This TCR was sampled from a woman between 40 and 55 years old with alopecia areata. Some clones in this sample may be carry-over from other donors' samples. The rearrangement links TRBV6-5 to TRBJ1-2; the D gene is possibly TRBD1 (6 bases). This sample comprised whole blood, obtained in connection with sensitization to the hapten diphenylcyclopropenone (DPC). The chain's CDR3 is CASRKEGGRYTF. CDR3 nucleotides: TGTGCCAGCAGAAAAGAGGGGGGCCGCTACACCTTC.